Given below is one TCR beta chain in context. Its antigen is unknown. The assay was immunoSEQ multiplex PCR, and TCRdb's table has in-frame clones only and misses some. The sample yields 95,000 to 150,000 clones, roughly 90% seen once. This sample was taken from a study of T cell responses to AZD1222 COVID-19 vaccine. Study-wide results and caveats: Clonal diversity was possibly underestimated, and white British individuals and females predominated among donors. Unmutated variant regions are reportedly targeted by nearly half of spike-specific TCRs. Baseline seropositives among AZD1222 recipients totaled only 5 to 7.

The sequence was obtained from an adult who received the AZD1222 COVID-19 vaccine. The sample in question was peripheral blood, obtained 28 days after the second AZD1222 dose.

CDR3 coding DNA: TGTGCCAGCAGCTTGGAGGGACATCGCCCTCAGCCCCAGCATTTT. Encoded protein: CASSLEGHRPQPQHF. V and J are TRBV5-6 and TRBJ1-5; possibly TRBD1 for D (6 bases). Germline V lookup: CDR1 SGHDT, CDR2 YYEEEE. V lost 0 bases to trimming and J lost 6 bases, with 13 bases between them. The CDR3 runs to 15 residues.